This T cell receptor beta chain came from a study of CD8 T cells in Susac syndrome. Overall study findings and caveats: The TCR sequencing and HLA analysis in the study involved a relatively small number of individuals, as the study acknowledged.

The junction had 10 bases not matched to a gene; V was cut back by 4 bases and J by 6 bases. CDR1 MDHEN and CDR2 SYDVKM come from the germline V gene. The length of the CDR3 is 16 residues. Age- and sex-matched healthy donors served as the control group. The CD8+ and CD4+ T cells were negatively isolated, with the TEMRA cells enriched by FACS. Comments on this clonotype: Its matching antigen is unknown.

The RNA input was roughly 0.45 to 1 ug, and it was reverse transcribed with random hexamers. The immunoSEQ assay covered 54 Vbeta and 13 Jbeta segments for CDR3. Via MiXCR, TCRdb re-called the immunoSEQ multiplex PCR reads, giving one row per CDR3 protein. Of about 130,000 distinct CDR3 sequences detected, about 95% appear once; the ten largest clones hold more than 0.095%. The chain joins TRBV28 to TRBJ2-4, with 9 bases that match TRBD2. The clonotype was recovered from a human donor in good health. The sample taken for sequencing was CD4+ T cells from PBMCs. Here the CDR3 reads CASSSPGGRAGNIQYF. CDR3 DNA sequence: TGTGCCAGCAGTTCCCCCGGCGGGAGGGCCGGAAACATTCAGTACTTC.